Presented here are 16 T cell receptor beta chains from one specimen sequenced in a study of regulatory T cells in long-lasting Graves disease. Indicated time point: newly diagnosed GD, antithyroid drugs for less than 3 months. Scientists built the TCR library using RNA that was extracted from PBMCs. To make TCR beta libraries, researchers used iRepertoire HTBI primers and Arm-PCR of CDR3 regions. TCRdb reanalysed the multiplex PCR reads using MiXCR and keeps one entry per CDR3 protein. Of under 800,000 distinct CDR3 sequences in the sample, approximately 15% were seen once. These sequences were also reported in another study, on T cells in Graves' hyperthyroidism and ophthalmopathy.

The starting material was peripheral blood mononuclear cells (PBMCs), obtained at new diagnosis, from a patient treated with antithyroid drugs. These receptors all come from a woman in her 30s with Graves disease.

At least ten counts were recorded for this clonotype. The chain has TRBV27 and TRBJ1-6, with D tentatively TRBD1 (5 bases). The CDR3 runs 15 residues. V lost 7 bases to trimming and J lost 5 bases, with 15 bases between them. The V gene's germline CDR1 is MNHEY and CDR2 SMNVEV (reference sequence). CDR3 nucleotide sequence: TGTGCCAGCACCCAAGGGTGGGGGAATAATTCACCCCTCCACTTT. Amino acids: CASTQGWGNNSPLHF.

This rearrangement joins TRBV5-4 to TRBJ2-3; TRBD2 matches 7 bases. The germline V gene has CDR1 SGHNT and CDR2 YYREEE (reference sequence). The CDR3 is 16 residues long. Trimming cost V 1 base and J 3 bases; bases outside gene matches: 8. CDR3 protein: CASSLLGGGPTDTQYF. In DNA form, the CDR3 reads TGTGCCAGCAGCTTGCTTGGGGGAGGGCCGACAGATACGCAGTATTTT. The full variable domain, its missing parts supplied by reference TRBV5-4 and TRBJ2-3, is ETGVTQSPTHLIKTRGQQVTLRCSSQSGHNTVSWYQQALGQGPQFIFQYYREEENGRGNFPPRFSGLQFPNYSSELNVNALELDDSALYLCASSLLGGGPTDTQYFGPGTRLTVL.

This clonotype was counted once. The gene calls are TRBV6-1 and TRBJ2-2; D gene unclear. This CDR3 has 13 amino acids. The ends were cut back, 6 bases at V and 4 bases at J, with 9 bases in the middle. Germline CDR1 reads MNHNS; CDR2 reads SASEGT. CDR3 DNA: TGTGCCAGCAGACTCGACATCACCGGGGAGCTGTTTTTT. This sequence encodes CASRLDITGELFF.

The chain combines TRBV27 with TRBJ2-3; perhaps TRBD1 as D (6 bases). V was pared by 6 bases and J by 0 bases, with 10 bases between. Germline V gene lookup returns CDR1 MNHEY and CDR2 SMNVEV (reference sequence). This CDR3 spans 14 amino acids. The CDR3 DNA sequence: TGTGCCAGCAGCTGGACAGAGAGCACAGATACGCAGTATTTT. This gives the protein CASSWTESTDTQYF.

Only a few counts were recorded for this clonotype. The rearrangement joins TRBV9 to TRBJ1-1; D not certain. This CDR3 is 16 amino acids long. V was cut by 4 bases and J by 3 bases, with 19 bases left in between. Per germline, CDR1 SGDLS and CDR2 YYNGEE. The CDR3 nucleotides are TGTGCCAGCAGCATGGGCGGAGTAGACTATTACACTGAAGCTTTCTTT. This translates into CASSMGGVDYYTEAFF.

The gene calls are TRBV3-1 and TRBJ1-4, with D possibly being TRBD1 (5 bases). CDR3 length: 15 residues. V lost 4 bases and J lost 5, with 14 bases in between. Germline CDR1 reads LGHDT; CDR2 reads YNNKEL (reference sequence). The CDR3 coding sequence is TGTGCCAGCAGCCCGATACCGGGACTAAATGAAAAACTGTTTTTT. Amino acid sequence: CASSPIPGLNEKLFF.

This clonotype has at least ten counts. The V call is TRBV12-3 or TRBV12-4, the J call TRBJ2-3, with 8 bases aligning to TRBD2. The CDR3 spans 18 residues. Germline trimming cut 0 bases from V and 4 bases from J; bases unmatched to any gene: 12. CDR3 protein: CASSLAFFSGGPADTQYF. As DNA, the CDR3 is TGTGCCAGCAGTTTAGCGTTTTTCTCGGGGGGGCCCGCAGATACGCAGTATTTT.

The V gene is TRBV12-3 or TRBV12-4, the J gene TRBJ2-1; D is ambiguous. This CDR3 has 14 residues. V was cut by 5 bases and J by 7 bases, with 15 bases left in between. In DNA form, the CDR3 reads TGTGCCAGCAGTCTTAAGACGGCGTGGAATGAGCAGTTCTTC. Translating it yields CASSLKTAWNEQFF.

This clonotype turned up a few times. This chain connects TRBV7-9 to TRBJ2-2; D gene uncertain. CDR1 is SEHNR and CDR2 is FQNEAQ in the germline V gene (reference sequence). Trimming cost V 0 bases and J 5 bases, with 4 bases left between them. CDR3 length equals 13 residues. In nucleotides, the CDR3 is TGTGCCAGCAGCTTAGCACAGACCGGGGAGCTGTTTTTT. Translating it yields CASSLAQTGELFF.

This clonotype showed up many times. J is TRBJ1-2 and V is TRBV6-1; D is unclear. Germline CDR1 reads MNHNS; CDR2 reads SASEGT. Trimming shortened V by 6 bases and J by 6 bases, and 11 bases separated the two germline ends. CDR3 size: 12 residues. In nucleotides, the CDR3 is TGTGCCAGCAGCAGATCGACGAATGGCTACACCTTC. As protein: CASSRSTNGYTF.

There are a few counts of this clonotype. This rearrangement joins TRBV20-1 to TRBJ1-2, with D unclear. Germline loops: CDR1 DFQATT, CDR2 SNEGSKA (reference sequence). The CDR3 has 11 residues. V lost 5 bases and J lost 7, with 11 bases in between. CDR3 coding DNA: TGCAGTGCTCCCCGGGGTGGTGGCTACACCTTC. This translates into CSAPRGGGYTF.

The chain is built from TRBV6-1 and TRBJ2-3; 10 bases line up with TRBD2. The end of the DNA fits TRBJ2-5 better, so the J call may be wrong. Germline CDR1 MNHNS, CDR2 SASEGT. The CDR3 covers 13 residues. DNA for the CDR3: TGTGCCAGCACTAAGCGGGAGGGCCTGACCCAGTACTTC. Its translation: CASTKREGLTQYF.

The gene calls are TRBV3-1 and TRBJ2-3; 7 bases are a match to TRBD2. The CDR3 has 16 residues. In germline, CDR1 is LGHDT, CDR2 YNNKEL (reference sequence). The V gene end was trimmed by 1 base and the J gene end by 2 bases; junction bases not matched to a gene: 6. The CDR3 reads CASSQVSAGDTDTQYF. The CDR3 DNA follows: TGTGCCAGCAGCCAAGTCTCGGCGGGAGACACAGATACGCAGTATTTT.

The V gene is TRBV24-1, the J gene TRBJ2-2, with 12 bases aligning to TRBD2. Trimming took 8 bases from V and 0 from J; bases not matched to a gene: 15. CDR3 length equals 20 residues. Looked up from germline, CDR1 is KGHDR and CDR2 is SFDVKD. CDR3 nucleotide sequence: TGTGCCACCACTTCTCAAGCGGGACTAGCGGGTCATCCGAACACCGGGGAGCTGTTTTTT. Translation: CATTSQAGLAGHPNTGELFF.

The rearrangement uses TRBV5-5 and TRBJ2-3; D might be TRBD2 (7 bases). The CDR3 totals 17 residues. V lost 4 bases and J lost 5, with 23 bases in between. Germline assignment: CDR1 SGHKS and CDR2 YYEKEE (reference sequence). The DNA of the CDR3 is TGTGCCAGCAGCACAAGGGGGGGCGCGACTCGGCAAGATACGCAGTATTTT. This gives the protein CASSTRGGATRQDTQYF.

This clonotype came up many times. The gene calls are TRBV18 and TRBJ1-3; no firm D call. The V gene lost 3 bases and the J gene lost 4 bases, with 16 bases spanning the gap. CDR1 KGHSH and CDR2 LQKENI come from the germline V gene. The CDR3 length is 16 residues. Here the CDR3 DNA reads TGTGCCAGCTCACCGACACACCGGGCAGGAGGAAACACCATATATTTT. Amino acids: CASSPTHRAGGNTIYF.